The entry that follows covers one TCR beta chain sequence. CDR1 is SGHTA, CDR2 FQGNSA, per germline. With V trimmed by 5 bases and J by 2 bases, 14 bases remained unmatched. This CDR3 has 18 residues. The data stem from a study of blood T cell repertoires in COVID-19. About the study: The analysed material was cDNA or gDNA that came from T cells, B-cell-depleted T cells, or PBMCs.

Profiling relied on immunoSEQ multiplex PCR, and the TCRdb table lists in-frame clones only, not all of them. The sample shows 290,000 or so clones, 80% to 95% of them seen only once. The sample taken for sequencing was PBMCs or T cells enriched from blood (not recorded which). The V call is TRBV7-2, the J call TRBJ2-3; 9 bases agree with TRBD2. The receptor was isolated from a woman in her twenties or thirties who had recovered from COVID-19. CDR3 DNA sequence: TGTGCCAGCAGCAAATTGAGTGGCGGGAGGGCCATCACAGATACGCAGTATTTT. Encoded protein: CASSKLSGGRAITDTQYF.